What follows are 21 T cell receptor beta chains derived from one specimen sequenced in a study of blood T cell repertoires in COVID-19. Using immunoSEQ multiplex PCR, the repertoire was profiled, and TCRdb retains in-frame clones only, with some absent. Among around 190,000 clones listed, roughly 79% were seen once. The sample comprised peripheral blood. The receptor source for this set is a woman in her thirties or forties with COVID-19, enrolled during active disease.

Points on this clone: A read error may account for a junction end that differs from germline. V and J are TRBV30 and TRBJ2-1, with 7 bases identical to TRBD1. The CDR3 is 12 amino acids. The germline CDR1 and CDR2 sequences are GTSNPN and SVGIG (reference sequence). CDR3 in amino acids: CAWSATRGPALF. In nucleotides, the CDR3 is TGTGCCTGGAGCGCAACAAGGGGGCCCGCCCTCTTC.

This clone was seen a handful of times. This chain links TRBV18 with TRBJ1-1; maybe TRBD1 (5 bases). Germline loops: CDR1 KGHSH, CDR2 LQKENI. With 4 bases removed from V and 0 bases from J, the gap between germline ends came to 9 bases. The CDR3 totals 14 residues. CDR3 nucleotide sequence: TGTGCCAGCTCACAGGCGGGGGTGAACACTGAAGCTTTCTTT. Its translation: CASSQAGVNTEAFF. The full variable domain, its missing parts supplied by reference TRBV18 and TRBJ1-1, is NAGVMQNPRHLVRRRGQEARLRCSPMKGHSHVYWYRQLPEEGLKFMVYLQKENIIDESGMPKERFSAEFPKEGPSILRIQQVVRGDSAAYFCASSQAGVNTEAFFGQGTRLTVV.

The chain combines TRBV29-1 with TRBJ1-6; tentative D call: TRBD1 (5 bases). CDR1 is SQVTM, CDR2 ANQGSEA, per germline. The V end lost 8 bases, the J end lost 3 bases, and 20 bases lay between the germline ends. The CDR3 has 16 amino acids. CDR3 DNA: TGCAGCCCACCTCCGGCAGGGCCCCACTATAATTCACCCCTCCACTTT. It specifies CSPPPAGPHYNSPLHF. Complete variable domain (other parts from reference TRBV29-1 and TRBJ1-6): SAVISQKPSRDICQRGTSLTIQCQVDSQVTMMFWYRQQPGQSLTLIATANQGSEATYESGFVIDKFPISRPNLTFSTLTVSNMSPEDSSIYLCSPPPAGPHYNSPLHFGNGTRLTVT.

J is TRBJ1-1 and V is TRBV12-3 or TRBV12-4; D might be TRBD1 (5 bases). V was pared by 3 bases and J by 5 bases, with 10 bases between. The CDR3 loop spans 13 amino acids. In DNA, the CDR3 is TGTGCCAGCAGTTTTCAGGGTCGAACTGAAGCTTTCTTT. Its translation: CASSFQGRTEAFF.

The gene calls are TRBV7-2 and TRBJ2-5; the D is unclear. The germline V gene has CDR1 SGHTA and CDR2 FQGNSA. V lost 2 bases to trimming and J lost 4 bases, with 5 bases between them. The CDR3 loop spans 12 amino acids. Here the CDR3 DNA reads TGTGCCAGCAGCTTAACAAGAGAGACCCAGTACTTC. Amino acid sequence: CASSLTRETQYF.

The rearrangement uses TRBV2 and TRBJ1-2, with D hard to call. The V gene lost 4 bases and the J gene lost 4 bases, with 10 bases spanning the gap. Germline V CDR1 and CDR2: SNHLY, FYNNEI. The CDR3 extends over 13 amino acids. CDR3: CASSGQASYGYTF. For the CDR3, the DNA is TGTGCCAGCAGTGGCCAGGCATCCTATGGCTACACCTTC.

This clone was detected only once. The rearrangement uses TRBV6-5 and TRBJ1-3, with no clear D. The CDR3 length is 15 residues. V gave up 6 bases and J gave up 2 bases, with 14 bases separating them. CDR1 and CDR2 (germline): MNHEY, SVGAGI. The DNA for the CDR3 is TGTGCCAGCAGGGCAGGCCTTACAACTGGAAACACCATATATTTT. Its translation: CASRAGLTTGNTIYF.

In nucleotides, the CDR3 is TGTGCCAGCAGCTTAGAAGCGGGAGGGCCAGATGAGCAGTTCTTC. This gives the protein CASSLEAGGPDEQFF. The chain has TRBV7-6 and TRBJ2-1; TRBD2 agrees at 10 bases. The CDR3 contains 15 residues. CDR1 SGHVS and CDR2 FNYEAQ come from the germline V gene. The V and J ends lost 1 base and 8 bases, in that order; junction bases with no gene match: 5.

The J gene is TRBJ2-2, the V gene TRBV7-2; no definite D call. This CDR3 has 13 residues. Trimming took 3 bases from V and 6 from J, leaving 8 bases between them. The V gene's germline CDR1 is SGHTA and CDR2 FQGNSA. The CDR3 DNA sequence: TGTGCCAGCAGCTTTTATTCGTCCGGGGAGCTGTTTTTT. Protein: CASSFYSSGELFF.

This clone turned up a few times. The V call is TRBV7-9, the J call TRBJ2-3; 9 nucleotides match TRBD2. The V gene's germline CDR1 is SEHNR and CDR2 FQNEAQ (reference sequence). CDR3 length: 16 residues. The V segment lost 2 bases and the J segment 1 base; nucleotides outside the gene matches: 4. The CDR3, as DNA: TGTGCCAGCAGCTTACCTTGGACTAGCGGCACAGATACGCAGTATTTT. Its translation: CASSLPWTSGTDTQYF.

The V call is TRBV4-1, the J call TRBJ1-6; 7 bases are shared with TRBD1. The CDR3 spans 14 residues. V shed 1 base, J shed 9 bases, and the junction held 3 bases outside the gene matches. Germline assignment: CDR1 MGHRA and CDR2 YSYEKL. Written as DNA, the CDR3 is TGCGCCAGCAGCCAAGGGCAGGGGGGTTCACCCCTCCACTTT. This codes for CASSQGQGGSPLHF.

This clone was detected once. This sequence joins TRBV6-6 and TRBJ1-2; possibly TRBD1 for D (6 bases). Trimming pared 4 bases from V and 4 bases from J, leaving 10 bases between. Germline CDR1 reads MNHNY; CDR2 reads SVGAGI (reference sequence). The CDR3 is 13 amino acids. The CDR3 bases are TGTGCCAGCAGTTCTATGGACAGCTATGGCTACACCTTC. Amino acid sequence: CASSSMDSYGYTF.

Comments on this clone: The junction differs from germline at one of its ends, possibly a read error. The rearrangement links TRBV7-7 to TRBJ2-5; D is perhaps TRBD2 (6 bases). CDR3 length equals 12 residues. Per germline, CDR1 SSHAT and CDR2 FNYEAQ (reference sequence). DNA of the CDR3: TGTGCTAGCAGCTTAGCAGGAGGGACGCAGTACTTC. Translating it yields CASSLAGGTQYF.

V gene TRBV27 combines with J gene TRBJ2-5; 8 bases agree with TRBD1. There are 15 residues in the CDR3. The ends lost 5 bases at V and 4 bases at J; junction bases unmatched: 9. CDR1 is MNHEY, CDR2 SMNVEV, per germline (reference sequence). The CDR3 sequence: CASSPRTGWGETQYF. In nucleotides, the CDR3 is TGTGCCAGCAGTCCACGGACAGGGTGGGGAGAGACCCAGTACTTC.

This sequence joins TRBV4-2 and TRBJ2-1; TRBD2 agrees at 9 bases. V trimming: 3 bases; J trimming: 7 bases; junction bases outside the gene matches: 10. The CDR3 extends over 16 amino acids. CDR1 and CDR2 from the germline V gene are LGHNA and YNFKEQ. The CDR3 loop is CASSQDSGRRGNEQFF. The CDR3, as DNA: TGTGCCAGCAGCCAGGACAGCGGGAGGAGGGGGAATGAGCAGTTCTTC.

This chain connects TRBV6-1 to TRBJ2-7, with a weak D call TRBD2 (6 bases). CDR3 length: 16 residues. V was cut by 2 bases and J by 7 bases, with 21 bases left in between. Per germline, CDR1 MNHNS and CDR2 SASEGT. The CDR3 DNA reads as TGTGCCAGCAGTGAAACCCCGGGACTCACCGGGGGAGAGCAGTACGTC. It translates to CASSETPGLTGGEQYV.

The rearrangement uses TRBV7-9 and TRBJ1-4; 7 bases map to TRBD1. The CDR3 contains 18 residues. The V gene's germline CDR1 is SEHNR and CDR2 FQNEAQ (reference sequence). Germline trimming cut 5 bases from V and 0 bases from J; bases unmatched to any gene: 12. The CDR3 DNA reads TGTGCCAGCAGCGGGCGCAGGGGGTACGGTGCAACTAATGAAAAACTGTTTTTT. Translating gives CASSGRRGYGATNEKLFF. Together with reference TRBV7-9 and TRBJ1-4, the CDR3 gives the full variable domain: DTGVSQNPRHKITKRGQNVTFRCDPISEHNRLYWYRQTLGQGPEFLTYFQNEAQLEKSRLLSDRFSAERPKGSFSTLEIQRTEQGDSAMYLCASSGRRGYGATNEKLFFGSGTQLSVL.

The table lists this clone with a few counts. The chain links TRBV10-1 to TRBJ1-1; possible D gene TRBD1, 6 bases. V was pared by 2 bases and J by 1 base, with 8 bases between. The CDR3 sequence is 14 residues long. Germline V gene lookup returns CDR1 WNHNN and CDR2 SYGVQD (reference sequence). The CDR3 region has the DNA TGCGCCAGCAGTGAGGGACAGTGGAACACTGAAGCTTTCTTT. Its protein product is CASSEGQWNTEAFF.

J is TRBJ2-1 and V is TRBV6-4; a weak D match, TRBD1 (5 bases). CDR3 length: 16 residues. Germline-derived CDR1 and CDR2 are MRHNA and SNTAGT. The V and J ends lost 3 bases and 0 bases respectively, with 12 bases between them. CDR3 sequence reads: CASSEYGHNSYNEQFF. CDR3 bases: TGTGCCAGCAGTGAATACGGACATAACTCCTACAATGAGCAGTTCTTC.

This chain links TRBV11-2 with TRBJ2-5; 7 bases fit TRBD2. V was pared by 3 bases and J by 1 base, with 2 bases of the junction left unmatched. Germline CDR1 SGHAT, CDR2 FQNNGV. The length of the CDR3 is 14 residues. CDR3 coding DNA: TGTGCCAGCAGCTTTACGGGGGGCCAAGAGACCCAGTACTTC. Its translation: CASSFTGGQETQYF.

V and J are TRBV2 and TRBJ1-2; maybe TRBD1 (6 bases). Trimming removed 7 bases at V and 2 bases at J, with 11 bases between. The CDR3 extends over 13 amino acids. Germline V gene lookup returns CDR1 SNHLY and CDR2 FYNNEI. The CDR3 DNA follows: TGTGCCAGCACTTTGCAGGGGAACTATGGCTACACCTTC. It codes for CASTLQGNYGYTF.